This paragraph covers one T cell receptor beta chain sequence. The junction and the germline gene differ at one end; a read error may be behind it. This sample is part of a study of tumor and adjacent non-tumor tissue in lung cancer. Background on the study: There were some 11 adenocarcinoma, 2 squamous cell carcinoma and 1 small cell lung cancer cases.

TCRbeta libraries were built with three rounds of nested PCR, modified from ARM-PCR. TCRdb redid the calling of the multiplex PCR reads with MiXCR, one entry per CDR3 protein. The sample carries tens of thousands of distinct CDR3 sequences, 75% to 90% recorded once. CDR3 size: 14 residues. The template was RNA from unsorted bulk tissue. Between August and November 2014, newly diagnosed, chemotherapy-naive lung cancer patients underwent thoracic surgery in China. The chain is built from TRBV12-3 or TRBV12-4 and TRBJ2-3, with D perhaps matching TRBD2 (5 bases). Material for sequencing was lung tumor tissue. The receptor's source is a woman aged 45-60 years with non-small cell lung cancer. The CDR3 loop reads CASSPSPITDTQYF. The CDR3 region has the DNA TGTGCTAGCAGCCCTAGCCCGATCACAGATACGCAATATTTT.